These 30 T cell receptor beta chains came from one sample sequenced in a study of blood T cell repertoires in COVID-19. Clones were sequenced by immunoSEQ multiplex PCR, and TCRdb holds only the in-frame ones, with some missing. The profile shows 200,000 to 250,000 clones, roughly 87% of them singletons. Sequencing input: PBMCs or T cells enriched from blood (not recorded which). These TCRs come from a man aged 25-45 years who had recovered from COVID-19.

V and J are TRBV13 and TRBJ1-3; D possibly corresponds to TRBD1 (6 bases). Germline assignment: CDR1 PRHDT and CDR2 FYEKMQ (reference sequence). CDR3 length equals 14 residues. Trimming removed 5 bases at V and 3 bases at J, with 11 bases between. The CDR3 protein is CASSHRVIGNTIYF. CDR3 in DNA: TGTGCCAGCAGCCACAGGGTGATTGGAAACACCATATATTTT.

The rearrangement joins TRBV11-3 to TRBJ2-7; the D gene is possibly TRBD2 (5 bases). With 4 bases removed from V and 2 bases from J, the gap between germline ends came to 9 bases. Germline CDR1 SGHNT, CDR2 YENEEA. This CDR3 has 13 residues. CDR3 sequence (DNA): TGTGCCAGCAGCTCTGGACTCCCCTACGAGCAGTACTTC. Protein sequence: CASSSGLPYEQYF. Using reference TRBV11-3 and TRBJ2-7 for the parts outside the CDR3, the full variable domain is EAGVVQSPRYKIIEKKQPVAFWCNPISGHNTLYWYLQNLGQGPELLIRYENEEAVDDSQLPKDRFSAERLKGVDSTLKIQPAELGDSAVYLCASSSGLPYEQYFGPGTRLTVT.

The count of this clone is one. The chain links TRBV7-2 to TRBJ2-3; 11 bases align to TRBD2. V shed 6 bases and J 4 bases; nucleotides not matched to a gene: 3. In germline, CDR1 is SGHTA, CDR2 FQGNSA. The CDR3 is 14 residues long. CDR3 region: CASRTSGGPDTQYF. Written as DNA, the CDR3 is TGTGCCAGCAGAACTAGCGGGGGTCCAGATACGCAGTATTTT.

The CDR3 region has the DNA TGTGCCAGCAGCTTATTACAGAAAGAGACCCAGTACTTC. Encoded protein: CASSLLQKETQYF. The chain carries TRBV7-8 and TRBJ2-5; D is undetermined. Germline V gene sequence: CDR1 SGHVS, CDR2 FQNEAQ. Trimming removed 2 bases at V and 3 bases at J, with 7 bases between. This CDR3 spans 13 amino acids.

This clone has only one observation. CDR3 nucleotide sequence: TGTGCCTGGACCGACAGGGGAGGACAGCCCCAGCATTTT. Amino acids: CAWTDRGGQPQHF. The chain combines TRBV30 with TRBJ1-5; 8 nucleotides agree with TRBD1. The ends lost 4 bases at V and 7 bases at J; junction bases unmatched: 6. CDR3 size: 13 residues. In germline, CDR1 is GTSNPN, CDR2 SVGIG (reference sequence). The full variable domain, rest sourced from reference TRBV30 and TRBJ1-5, is SQTIHQWPATLVQPVGSPLSLECTVEGTSNPNLYWYRQAAGRGLQLLFYSVGIGQISSEVPQNLSASRPQDRQFILSSKKLLLSDSGFYLCAWTDRGGQPQHFGDGTRLSIL.

V gene TRBV21-1 combines with J gene TRBJ1-6; the table calls TRBD1, which could not be checked here. TRBV21-1 is a known pseudogene. The CDR3 sequence is 17 residues long. CDR3 protein: CASSPGQEVTYNSPLHF. CDR3 sequence (DNA): TGTGCCAGCAGCCCCGGACAGGAAGTTACCTATAATTCACCCCTCCACTTT.

This chain links TRBV11-2 with TRBJ2-5; a weak D match, TRBD2 (5 bases). CDR3 length: 13 residues. Germline CDR1 SGHAT, CDR2 FQNNGV. The V end lost 1 base, the J end lost 8 bases, and 11 bases lay between the germline ends. The CDR3 DNA follows: TGTGCCAGCAGCTTAGTACGGGGTGATACCCAGTACTTC. Its protein is CASSLVRGDTQYF.

V usage is TRBV30 and J usage is TRBJ1-2; D gene uncertain. CDR1 and CDR2 (germline): GTSNPN, SVGIG (reference sequence). The CDR3 extends over 13 amino acids. In DNA form, the CDR3 reads TGTGTCTTCGGTGGAGGTGCGGGTTATGGCTACACCTTC. Its translation: CVFGGGAGYGYTF.

V gene TRBV7-2 combines with J gene TRBJ1-4; D not certain. With 5 bases removed from V and 3 bases from J, the gap between germline ends came to 16 bases. CDR3 length: 16 residues. Germline V gene sequence: CDR1 SGHTA, CDR2 FQGNSA. The CDR3 coding sequence is TGTGCCAGCAGCCCTCGTGTCCAGGTGCCTAATGAAAAACTGTTTTTT. Residues: CASSPRVQVPNEKLFF.

V gene TRBV7-9 combines with J gene TRBJ2-3; the match to TRBD1 covers 8 bases. V shed 2 bases, J shed 2 bases, and the junction held 9 bases outside the gene matches. The CDR3 consists of 17 residues. Germline CDR1 and CDR2: SEHNR and FQNEAQ (reference sequence). The CDR3 nucleotides read TGTGCCAGCAGCTTATGGGCAGGGGGCACTCTCACAGATACGCAGTATTTT. The encoded protein is CASSLWAGGTLTDTQYF.

The chain has TRBV27 and TRBJ1-3; D may be TRBD1 (5 bases). V gave up 6 bases and J gave up 0 bases, with 6 bases separating them. The germline CDR1 and CDR2 sequences are MNHEY and SMNVEV (reference sequence). The length of the CDR3 is 13 residues. The CDR3: CASRTASGNTIYF. As DNA, the CDR3 is TGTGCCAGCAGGACAGCCTCTGGAAACACCATATATTTT.

The V gene is TRBV11-2, the J gene TRBJ1-2; D perhaps matches TRBD1 (6 bases). This CDR3 has 12 residues. Germline CDR1 is SGHAT and CDR2 is FQNNGV. V lost 4 bases and J lost 6, with 9 bases in between. CDR3 protein: CASSSDRNGYTF. As DNA, the CDR3 is TGTGCCAGCAGCTCTGACAGGAATGGCTACACCTTC. The full variable domain, rest sourced from reference TRBV11-2 and TRBJ1-2, is EAGVAQSPRYKIIEKRQSVAFWCNPISGHATLYWYQQILGQGPKLLIQFQNNGVVDDSQLPKDRFSAERLKGVDSTLKIQPAKLEDSAVYLCASSSDRNGYTFGSGTRLTVV.

The V call is TRBV7-8, the J call TRBJ1-2, with 7 positions matching TRBD1. The CDR3 sequence is 15 residues long. Germline V CDR1 and CDR2: SGHVS, FQNEAQ. The J segment lost 4 bases and the V segment lost 4 bases, leaving 9 bases of the junction unmatched. Here the CDR3 reads CASSSRDRLFYGYTF. The CDR3 region has the DNA TGTGCCAGCAGCTCCCGGGACAGATTATTCTATGGCTACACCTTC.

This clone showed up just a few times. V is TRBV24-1 and J is TRBJ2-5; TRBD1 is a possible D gene (6 bases). The CDR3 is 15 amino acids. The V end lost 4 bases, the J end lost 1 base, and 12 bases lay between the germline ends. Looked up from germline, CDR1 is KGHDR and CDR2 is SFDVKD. The CDR3 reads CATSESTGTQETQYF. CDR3 nucleotide sequence: TGTGCCACCAGTGAGTCGACAGGCACCCAAGAGACCCAGTACTTC.

The gene calls are TRBV19 and TRBJ1-5, with TRBD1 matching over 10 bases. There are 16 residues in the CDR3. Germline values: CDR1 LNHDA, CDR2 SQIVND (reference sequence). Trimming cost V 1 base and J 2 bases; bases outside gene matches: 2. The CDR3 DNA reads as TGTGCCAGTAGTATAGTGGGGACAGGGGGCAATCAGCCCCAGCATTTT. Translation gives CASSIVGTGGNQPQHF.

The chain couples TRBV5-4 to TRBJ1-2, with D possibly matching TRBD1 (5 bases). Deletions cut 4 bases from V and 8 bases from J, with 21 bases between. Germline loops: CDR1 SGHNT, CDR2 YYREEE (reference sequence). The length of the CDR3 is 15 residues. CDR3 nucleotide sequence: TGTGCCAGCAGCCCCCTTCTAGGGACTGGGCAGGGCTACACCTTC. It specifies CASSPLLGTGQGYTF.

The chain couples TRBV5-4 to TRBJ2-1; 7 bases agree with TRBD1. The junction had 12 bases not matched to a gene; V was cut back by 4 bases and J by 8 bases. Per germline, CDR1 SGHNT and CDR2 YYREEE (reference sequence). This CDR3 comprises 15 residues. The CDR3 DNA follows: TGTGCCAGCAGCCCAGGGAAAAACAGGGGCGATGAGCAGTTCTTC. Protein sequence: CASSPGKNRGDEQFF.

The rearrangement uses TRBV5-1 and TRBJ2-1, with D unresolved. Germline CDR1 reads SGHRS; CDR2 reads YFSETQ. V lost 6 bases and J lost 9, with 22 bases in between. This CDR3 spans 15 amino acids. This CDR3 reads CASTPAASESVEQFF. Here the CDR3 DNA reads TGCGCCAGCACCCCCGCGGCTAGTGAATCTGTTGAGCAGTTCTTC.

J is TRBJ2-1 and V is TRBV2; no clear D. V gave up 7 bases and J gave up 0 bases, with 13 bases separating them. This CDR3 contains 15 residues. Germline V gives CDR1 SNHLY, CDR2 FYNNEI. Written as DNA, the CDR3 is TGTGCCAGCATTCCGGTCGCGAGCTCCTACAATGAGCAGTTCTTC. Protein sequence: CASIPVASSYNEQFF. Based on the CDR3 plus reference TRBV2 and TRBJ2-1, the full variable domain is EPEVTQTPSHQVTQMGQEVILRCVPISNHLYFYWYRQILGQKVEFLVSFYNNEISEKSEIFDDQFSVERPDGSNFTLKIRSTKLEDSAMYFCASIPVASSYNEQFFGPGTRLTVL.

This chain connects TRBV7-9 to TRBJ2-7; 8 bases line up with TRBD1. V shed 5 bases, J shed 7 bases, and the junction held 10 bases outside the gene matches. The CDR3 is made up of 14 amino acids. Germline values: CDR1 SEHNR, CDR2 FQNEAQ (reference sequence). The CDR3 DNA reads as TGTGCCAGCAGCCCTAGGACAGGGCCTAAAGAGCAGTACTTC. It encodes CASSPRTGPKEQYF.

The CDR3, as DNA: TGTGCCAGCAGCTTAAAGTATTTGGGAGATGGGACCCAGTACTTC. It codes for CASSLKYLGDGTQYF. The chain joins TRBV13 to TRBJ2-5, with D tentatively TRBD2 (5 bases). Germline assignment: CDR1 PRHDT and CDR2 FYEKMQ (reference sequence). The CDR3 spans 15 residues. V lost 2 bases to trimming and J lost 7 bases, with 17 bases between them.

The CDR3 DNA is TGTGCCAGCAGCCAAGTGACGATTTCGGGGGGGGTGACAGATACGCAGTATTTT. As protein: CASSQVTISGGVTDTQYF. The gene calls are TRBV3-1 (or the pseudogene TRBV3-2) and TRBJ2-3, with 8 positions matching TRBD2. CDR3 size: 18 residues. V lost 1 base and J lost 3; bases outside the gene matches: 12. CDR1 and CDR2 from the germline V gene are LGHDT and YNNKEL (reference sequence).

The chain employs TRBV7-3 and TRBJ2-5; 10 bases fit TRBD2. Germline CDR1 reads SGHTA; CDR2 reads FQGTGA. This CDR3 is 16 amino acids long. Trimming at V came to 5 bases and at J to 1 base, leaving 7 bases not matched to a gene. The CDR3 nucleotides are TGTGCCAGCAGCAGAATAGCGGGGGGCTCCCAAGAGACCCAGTACTTC. Residues: CASSRIAGGSQETQYF.

CDR3 nucleotides: TGTGCCAGCAGCATAAGACTAGCGGGAGATACGCAGTATTTT. Its translation: CASSIRLAGDTQYF. The genes are TRBV7-2 and TRBJ2-3, with 10 bases identical to TRBD2. The length of the CDR3 is 14 residues. Per germline, CDR1 SGHTA and CDR2 FQGNSA. The V gene end was trimmed by 5 bases and the J gene end by 5 bases; junction bases not matched to a gene: 4.

This chain joins TRBV14 and TRBJ2-6; TRBD1 aligns across 9 bases. V was pared by 4 bases and J by 2 bases, with 9 bases of the junction left unmatched. CDR3 length: 18 amino acids. The germline V gene encodes CDR1 SGHDN and CDR2 FVKESK. Here the CDR3 DNA reads TGTGCCAGCAGCCTACGGGGACAGGGCGCTGCTGGGGCCAACGTCCTGACTTTC. It encodes CASSLRGQGAAGANVLTF.

This clone was counted a single time. V gene TRBV18 combines with J gene TRBJ2-5; perhaps TRBD2 as D (5 bases). There are 12 residues in the CDR3. Germline values: CDR1 KGHSH, CDR2 LQKENI. V was pared by 6 bases and J by 7 bases, with 12 bases between. As DNA, the CDR3 is TGTGCCAGCTCTCCCCCCCGGGGGACCCAGTACTTC. Protein sequence: CASSPPRGTQYF.

The chain couples TRBV4-3 to TRBJ2-3; 9 positions match TRBD1. This CDR3 spans 17 amino acids. Per germline, CDR1 LGHNA and CDR2 YSLEER. The V and J ends lost 1 base and 7 bases, in that order; junction bases with no gene match: 12. The CDR3 loop is CASSQGTGVTSWNTQYF. CDR3 in DNA: TGCGCCAGCAGCCAAGGGACAGGGGTTACGAGCTGGAATACGCAGTATTTT.

The V gene is TRBV7-2, the J gene TRBJ2-7; D might be TRBD2 (7 bases). In germline, CDR1 is SGHTA, CDR2 FQGNSA. V lost 1 base and J 1 base, leaving 14 bases between the germline ends. This CDR3 has 16 residues. The CDR3 DNA is TGTGCCAGCAGCTTAGTGGGGGGGCCCCTTTCCTACGAGCAGTACTTC. Protein: CASSLVGGPLSYEQYF. Complete variable domain (other parts from reference TRBV7-2 and TRBJ2-7): GAGVSQSPSNKVTEKGKDVELRCDPISGHTALYWYRQSLGQGLEFLIYFQGNSAPDKSGLPSDRFSAERTGGSVSTLTIQRTQQEDSAVYLCASSLVGGPLSYEQYFGPGTRLTVT.

The genes are TRBV9 and TRBJ2-6, with TRBD2 identical over 9 bases. CDR1 SGDLS and CDR2 YYNGEE come from the germline V gene. V shed 0 bases and J 4 bases; nucleotides not matched to a gene: 14. This CDR3 is built from 20 residues. CDR3 in amino acids: CASSVGPSGRKSPGANVLTF. CDR3 DNA: TGTGCCAGCAGCGTAGGCCCCAGCGGGAGGAAATCCCCCGGGGCCAACGTCCTGACTTTC. The whole variable domain, filled in from reference TRBV9 and TRBJ2-6, reads DSGVTQTPKHLITATGQRVTLRCSPRSGDLSVYWYQQSLDQGLQFLIQYYNGEERAKGNILERFSAQQFPDLHSELNLSSLELGDSALYFCASSVGPSGRKSPGANVLTFGAGSRLTVL.

The V gene is TRBV7-9, the J gene TRBJ1-1, with D hard to call. With 5 bases removed from V and 6 bases from J, the gap between germline ends came to 13 bases. The CDR3 has 13 residues. Germline CDR1 reads SEHNR; CDR2 reads FQNEAQ (reference sequence). CDR3 in amino acids: CASSGWERAEAFF. The CDR3 nucleotides are TGTGCCAGCAGCGGGTGGGAGAGGGCTGAAGCTTTCTTT.